This record concerns one T cell receptor (beta chain) sequence. What antigen it recognizes has not been identified. No clone much larger than this one lies a single base away; base qualities are absent. TCRbeta CDR3 regions were profiled with the immunoSEQ Assay using bias-controlled multiplex PCR amplification of genomic DNA. In the authors' own workflow: To quantify the absolute abundance of each unique TCRbeta CDR3 region, the sequences were collapsed and filtered. Differential abundance was tested with two models: a binomial (Fisher-equivalent) model and a beta-binomial model that adds time-dependent variance fitted from healthy donors. Any clone with fewer than 5 combined templates was excluded, and a clone was called differentially abundant if its Benjamini-Hochberg FDR was below 0.01. Using the form v = (b*log(k)+a)^2, the beta-binomial variance was modeled as a function of the total template count across the two samples. TCRdb provides this immuneACCESS table in a form limited to in-frame rearrangements. Some clones are lacking; in checked studies, under half of them reflect an unresolved V gene, and why the rest are absent is not known. The V and J calls and clone size were taken over from that table, and D and trimming were inferred from the DNA. The sample has about 120,000 clones on record, about four fifths of them singletons. The top ten constitute 3.3% of the sample.

The sample originates from a study of identifying expanded T cells in peripheral blood (dated by TCRdb to about 2019). Concerning the study at large: Technical replicates were generated by sequencing separate aliquots of the same genomic DNA pool, and four replicates were compared pairwise. General study outcomes and caveats: Both the number of clones called differentially abundant and the false-positive rate were significantly reduced by the beta-binomial model across all healthy-donor time intervals. The binomial model flagged 0.9 to 1.5 differentially abundant clones between technical replicates but about 15 over approximately 2 weeks and approximately 18 over about four weeks. Variance in clone template counts between roughly two-week samples significantly increased with total template count across all healthy donors. The authors expected that over much longer intervals, such as months to years, biological variance in healthy repertoires might increase even further.

Including cysteine and phenylalanine, the CDR3 has 13 amino acids. The only DNA kept is the CDR3, 39 bases in frame from the first base. Trimming removed 6 bases from V and 7 bases from J, leaving 15 bases between the germline ends. Sequences ENHRY (CDR1) and SYGVKD (CDR2) are obtained from the germline V gene. During the collection period, no infections or other immune events were recorded for the healthy donors. To calibrate time-dependent variance in a beta-binomial model of T-cell clone differential abundance, blood repertoires from healthy donors were used as a training cohort. The training cohort was composed of approximately ten healthy donors, 3 female and 7 male. On average the donors were about 45 years old, and their ages spanned roughly 29 to 70 years. Obtained from a commercial supplier, whole blood was collected from each healthy donor at three time points set approximately two weeks apart. Genomic DNA was extracted from unsorted whole blood for immunosequencing.

The rearranged segments are TRBV10-3 and TRBJ1-1; TRBD1 is perhaps the D gene, given 6 matching bases. The sequenced sample was blood. The sequence came from a person aged 18 to 75 in good health. The CDR3 reads as follows: CAISPSTGFEAFF. At the DNA level, the sequence is TGTGCCATCAGCCCTTCGACAGGATTTGAAGCTTTCTTT.